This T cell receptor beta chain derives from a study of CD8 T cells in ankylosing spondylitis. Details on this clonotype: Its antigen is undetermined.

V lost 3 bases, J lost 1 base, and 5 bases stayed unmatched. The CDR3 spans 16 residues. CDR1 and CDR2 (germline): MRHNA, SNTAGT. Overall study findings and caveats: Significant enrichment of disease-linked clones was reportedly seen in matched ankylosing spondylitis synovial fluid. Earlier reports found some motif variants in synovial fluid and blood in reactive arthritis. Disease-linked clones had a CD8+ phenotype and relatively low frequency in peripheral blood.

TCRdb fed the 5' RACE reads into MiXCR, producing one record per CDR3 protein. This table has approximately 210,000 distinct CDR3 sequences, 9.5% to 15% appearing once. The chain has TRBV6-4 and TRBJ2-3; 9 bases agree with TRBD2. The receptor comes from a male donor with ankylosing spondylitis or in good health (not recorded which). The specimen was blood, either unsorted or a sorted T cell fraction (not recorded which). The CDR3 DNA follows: TGTGCCAGCAGTGAGCGAGCTAGCGGGGGCACAGATACGCAGTATTTT. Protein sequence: CASSERASGGTDTQYF.